Below are 12 T cell receptor beta chains sequenced from a single sample in a study of T cells in Graves' hyperthyroidism and ophthalmopathy. There were TCR beta CDR3 regions amplified from RNA transcripts. During a first-round RT-PCR of the TCR CDR3, the HTBI primer set was used. TCRdb independently ran MiXCR on the multiplex PCR reads; one entry per CDR3 protein. The sample holds some 690,000 distinct CDR3 sequences, 17% seen once. The specimen sequenced was blood. These receptors were taken from a man aged 50 to 59 with Graves' hyperthyroidism.

The V call is TRBV24-1, the J call TRBJ2-3; D might be TRBD2 (6 bases). V was cut by 2 bases and J by 3 bases, with 11 bases left in between. The germline V gene has CDR1 KGHDR and CDR2 SFDVKD. This CDR3 contains 15 residues. DNA of the CDR3: TGTGCCACCAGTGATTCGGGAGTAAGTACAGATACGCAGTATTTT. Translation: CATSDSGVSTDTQYF.

This chain uses TRBV18 with TRBJ1-3; D uncertain. The germline CDR1 and CDR2 sequences are KGHSH and LQKENI. This CDR3 has 13 amino acids. V lost 8 bases and J 4 bases, leaving 12 bases between the germline ends. The DNA of the CDR3 is TGTGCCAGCCCACGTGATAACGGAAACACCATATATTTT. Its protein is CASPRDNGNTIYF.

At least ten counts were recorded for this clonotype. The chain has TRBV6-1 and TRBJ2-5, with D possibly called TRBD1 or TRBD2 (6 bases each). Deletions cut 5 bases from V and 2 bases from J, with 18 bases between. The CDR3 extends over 16 amino acids. Germline V gene data show CDR1 as MNHNS and CDR2 as SASEGT. The CDR3 DNA reads TGTGCCAGCAGTTATACGGACCGGGGGCAACAAGAGACCCAGTACTTC. It translates to CASSYTDRGQQETQYF.

V and J are TRBV7-9 and TRBJ1-3; D unclear. The V gene's germline CDR1 is SEHNR and CDR2 FQNEAQ (reference sequence). This CDR3 region has 12 residues. Trimming took 11 bases from V and 4 from J, leaving 12 bases between them. The CDR3 sequence: CAAWQPGNTIYF. DNA of the CDR3: TGTGCCGCGTGGCAGCCCGGAAACACCATATATTTT.

The chain combines TRBV7-9 with TRBJ1-1; 9 nucleotides agree with TRBD1. This CDR3 has 17 amino acids. From germline, CDR1 is SEHNR and CDR2 FQNEAQ (reference sequence). J lost 4 bases, V lost 5 bases, and 14 bases had no gene match. CDR3 DNA sequence: TGTGCCAGCAGCCCCCGGGACAGGGCATGGGGAGCCACTGAAGCTTTCTTT. Amino acids: CASSPRDRAWGATEAFF.

The chain links TRBV5-1 to TRBJ1-3, with 7 bases lining up with TRBD1. J gave up 2 bases and V 7 bases, and 6 bases lay outside the gene matches. Germline CDR1 SGHRS, CDR2 YFSETQ. The CDR3 has 14 amino acids. CDR3: CASQQGSTGNTIYF. The CDR3 nucleotides read TGCGCCAGCCAACAGGGGTCGACTGGAAACACCATATATTTT.

This clonotype was observed a few times. The chain uses TRBV7-8 and TRBJ1-2; D is unresolved. Per the germline V gene, CDR1 is SGHVS and CDR2 is FQNEAQ. CDR3 length: 13 residues. V was cut by 4 bases and J by 1 base, with 7 bases left in between. The CDR3 region is CASSWQDNYGYTF. CDR3 bases: TGTGCCAGCAGCTGGCAGGATAACTATGGCTACACCTTC.

This clonotype was counted many times. The chain uses TRBV12-3 or TRBV12-4 and TRBJ2-7; 11 positions agree with TRBD2. CDR3 size: 15 residues. V was pared by 6 bases and J by 7 bases, with 11 bases of the junction left unmatched. CDR3 sequence: CASRGSGRALGEQYF. The CDR3 DNA follows: TGTGCCAGCAGAGGTAGCGGGAGGGCCCTGGGGGAGCAGTACTTC.

For this clonotype: A read error is possible here, since a much larger clone lies one base away. CDR3 nucleotide sequence: TGTGCCAGCAGCAGGAGGGACACTGGAAATGAGCAGTACTTC. Its translation is CASSRRDTGNEQYF. This sequence joins TRBV13 and TRBJ2-1; the D gene could be TRBD1 or TRBD2 (6 bases each). The last part of the DNA fits TRBJ2-7 better; the J call may be wrong. This CDR3 is 14 amino acids long. The germline V gene has CDR1 PRHDT and CDR2 FYEKMQ (reference sequence).

This sequence joins TRBV3-1 and TRBJ2-2; D not certain. The CDR3 is made up of 14 amino acids. V was trimmed by 2 bases and J by 2 bases, leaving 6 bases between them. CDR1 and CDR2 from the germline V gene are LGHDT and YNNKEL (reference sequence). CDR3 DNA sequence: TGTGCCAGCAGCCAAAGCATAAACACCGGGGAGCTGTTTTTT. Amino acids: CASSQSINTGELFF.

This clonotype was detected many times. The chain links TRBV27 to TRBJ2-5; 7 nucleotides match TRBD1. CDR1 MNHEY and CDR2 SMNVEV come from the germline V gene (reference sequence). V shed 2 bases and J 5 bases; nucleotides not matched to a gene: 8. The CDR3 is made up of 15 amino acids. The CDR3 bases are TGTGCCAGCAGTTTACGTAGGGGGCCGGGGGAGACCCAGTACTTC. Its protein is CASSLRRGPGETQYF.

This clonotype came up a few times. The genes are TRBV18 and TRBJ1-3; 7 bases match TRBD1. In germline, CDR1 is KGHSH, CDR2 LQKENI. The CDR3 runs 14 residues. Trimming removed 3 bases from V and 4 bases from J; junction bases left unmatched: 3. CDR3 loop: CASSPTGKGNTIYF. CDR3 sequence (DNA): TGTGCCAGCTCACCGACAGGGAAGGGAAACACCATATATTTT.